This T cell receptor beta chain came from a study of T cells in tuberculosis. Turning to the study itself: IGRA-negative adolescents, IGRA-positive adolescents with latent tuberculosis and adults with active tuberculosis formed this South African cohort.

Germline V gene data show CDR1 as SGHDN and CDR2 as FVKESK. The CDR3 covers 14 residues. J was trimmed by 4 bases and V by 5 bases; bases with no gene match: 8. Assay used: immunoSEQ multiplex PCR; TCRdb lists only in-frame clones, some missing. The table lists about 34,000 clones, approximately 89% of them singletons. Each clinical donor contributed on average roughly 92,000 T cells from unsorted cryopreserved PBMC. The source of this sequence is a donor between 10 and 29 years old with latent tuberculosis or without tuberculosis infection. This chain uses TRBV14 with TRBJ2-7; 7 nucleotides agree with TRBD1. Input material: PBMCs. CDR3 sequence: CASSSGTDSYEQYF. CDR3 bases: TGTGCCAGCAGCTCCGGGACAGACTCATACGAGCAGTACTTC.